These 25 T cell receptor beta chains were all obtained from the same sample, sequenced in a study of blood T cells in healthy people across ages. A J-beta primer mix and a sample-barcoded 5' primer were used in a second PCR of roughly 7 to 12 cycles. Each CDR3 protein is one row after TCRdb ran MiXCR on the 5' RACE reads. The top ten hold around 15% of the sample, which has 800,000 to 950,000 distinct CDR3 sequences, 48% seen once. Source material: blood. The receptors were sampled from a man younger than 45 in good health.

The DNA of the CDR3 is TGTGCCAGCAGCTTGCGTGCGGGGAGAAGCACAGATACGCAGTATTTT. It encodes CASSLRAGRSTDTQYF. The gene calls are TRBV5-6 and TRBJ2-3; possible D gene TRBD2, 6 bases. Trimming removed 1 base at V and 0 bases at J, with 12 bases between. Germline CDR1 SGHDT, CDR2 YYEEEE. The CDR3 sequence is 16 residues long.

The CDR3 is CASSYSTRSSYNEQFF. As DNA, the CDR3 is TGTGCCAGCAGTTACTCGACCAGGAGCTCCTACAATGAGCAGTTCTTC. This chain links TRBV6-5 with TRBJ2-1; D is unresolved. The germline V gene encodes CDR1 MNHEY and CDR2 SVGAGI. The V end was cut by 0 bases, the J end by 0 bases, with 9 bases between. The CDR3 contains 16 residues.

This chain links TRBV6-2 or TRBV6-3 with TRBJ2-1, with 10 bases identical to TRBD2. V lost 2 bases and J lost 7; bases outside the gene matches: 2. CDR1 and CDR2 (germline): MNHEY, SVGEGT. This CDR3 contains 14 residues. The CDR3 region is CASSYAGLANEQFF. The CDR3 nucleotides read TGTGCCAGCAGTTACGCGGGACTAGCGAATGAGCAGTTCTTC.

The rearrangement uses TRBV11-2 and TRBJ2-4; maybe TRBD1 (5 bases). The DNA end lines up better with TRBJ2-7; the J call may be wrong. Germline-derived CDR1 and CDR2 are SGHAT and FQNNGV. The CDR3 has 17 amino acids. The CDR3 spells CASSLDRFTGYSYEQYF. The CDR3 DNA reads as TGTGCCAGCAGCTTAGACCGATTCACAGGATACTCCTACGAGCAGTACTTC.

The J gene is TRBJ1-2, the V gene TRBV20-1; D possibly corresponds to TRBD1 (5 bases). Germline V gene sequence: CDR1 DFQATT, CDR2 SNEGSKA (reference sequence). With 7 bases removed from V and 5 bases from J, the gap between germline ends came to 14 bases. The CDR3 covers 12 residues. The CDR3 DNA is TGCAGTGTACGCAGGGACGGTTATGGCTACACCTTC. Its translation: CSVRRDGYGYTF.

This clonotype was seen a few times. The chain couples TRBV29-1 to TRBJ2-4; D may be TRBD2 (5 bases). TRBJ2-7 explains the end of the DNA better; the J call may be wrong. Per the germline V gene, CDR1 is SQVTM and CDR2 is ANQGSEA. The CDR3 consists of 13 residues. CDR3 in DNA: TGCAGCGTTCAGTCGCCGAACCGGGGCGAGCAGTACTTC. The encoded protein is CSVQSPNRGEQYF.

The chain has TRBV20-1 and TRBJ2-3, with TRBD1 identical over 9 bases. Germline values: CDR1 DFQATT, CDR2 SNEGSKA (reference sequence). V was clipped by 3 bases and J by 7 bases; unmatched bases: 17. The CDR3 has 17 residues. The CDR3 nucleotides are TGCAGTGCTAGCCCCCGGCAGTTCGTACAGGGGGCTCATACGCAGTATTTT. Encoded protein: CSASPRQFVQGAHTQYF.

In regard to this clonotype: The junction and the germline gene differ at one end; a read error may be behind it. This sequence joins TRBV6-4 and TRBJ2-1, with TRBD2 identical over 10 bases. This CDR3 is 16 amino acids long. The V gene's germline CDR1 is MRHNA and CDR2 SNTAGT. CDR3 in amino acids: CASGDSALAGVNEQFF. Written as DNA, the CDR3 is TGTGCCAGCGGTGACTCAGCCCTAGCGGGGGTAAATGAGCAGTTCTTC.

The chain uses TRBV6-2 or TRBV6-3 and TRBJ2-3, with D perhaps matching TRBD1 (5 bases). Between the trimmed V and J ends, which lost 2 bases and 0 bases, there was a span of 15 bases. CDR1 and CDR2 from the germline V gene are MNHEY and SVGEGT. This CDR3 contains 17 residues. The CDR3 DNA follows: TGTGCCAGCAGTTACGATCTGGACACCCTGAGCACAGATACGCAGTATTTT. This translates into CASSYDLDTLSTDTQYF.

The chain employs TRBV10-3 and TRBJ2-7; D remains unclear. The germline V gene encodes CDR1 ENHRY and CDR2 SYGVKD. This CDR3 is built from 12 residues. V lost 4 bases, J lost 10 bases, and 14 bases lay in between. The CDR3 sequence: CAISGEQRTQYF. The CDR3 DNA reads TGTGCCATCAGTGGTGAGCAGCGTACCCAGTACTTC.

The chain is built from TRBV6-1 and TRBJ2-5, with a weak D call TRBD1 (5 bases). Deletions cut 4 bases from V and 4 bases from J, with 16 bases between. The length of the CDR3 is 15 residues. The germline V gene encodes CDR1 MNHNS and CDR2 SASEGT. The CDR3 region is CASSALGALVETQYF. Written as DNA, the CDR3 is TGTGCCAGCAGTGCCCTAGGGGCCTTGGTAGAGACCCAGTACTTC.

The chain recombines TRBV9 with TRBJ2-1; 8 bases are shared with TRBD2. The CDR3 consists of 16 residues. Germline V gene lookup returns CDR1 SGDLS and CDR2 YYNGEE. J was trimmed by 0 bases and V by 4 bases; bases with no gene match: 6. Here the CDR3 reads CASSTTGTSSYNEQFF. CDR3 coding DNA: TGTGCCAGCAGCACCACCGGGACTAGCTCCTACAATGAGCAGTTCTTC.

The chain combines TRBV11-2 with TRBJ1-1, with D hard to call. Germline loops: CDR1 SGHAT, CDR2 FQNNGV. The CDR3 has 14 amino acids. Trimming took 5 bases from V and 4 from J, leaving 14 bases between them. CDR3 bases: TGTGCCAGCAGCCCCAGTGGGGTCGCCACTGAAGCTTTCTTT. Residues: CASSPSGVATEAFF.

The V and J genes are TRBV3-1 and TRBJ2-1; 11 positions match TRBD2. Germline-derived CDR1 and CDR2 are LGHDT and YNNKEL (reference sequence). V dropped 3 bases and J dropped 10; count of bases not matched to a gene: 14. The CDR3 loop spans 17 amino acids. CDR3 nucleotides: TGTGCCAGCAGCCAGATGGTGGGACTAGCGGCCCGCCGGGAGCAGTTCTTC. Protein: CASSQMVGLAARREQFF.

The chain couples TRBV6-1 to TRBJ2-2, with 8 bases that match TRBD1. The V gene end was trimmed by 7 bases and the J gene end by 0 bases; junction bases not matched to a gene: 4. The length of the CDR3 is 15 residues. The germline CDR1 and CDR2 sequences are MNHNS and SASEGT. CDR3 sequence (DNA): TGTGCCAGCACCCCGACAGGGGCGAACACCGGGGAGCTGTTTTTT. Protein product: CASTPTGANTGELFF.

In its sample, this clonotype was seen many times. This chain uses TRBV5-1 with TRBJ2-1; D is possibly TRBD1 or TRBD2 (6 bases each). V shed 3 bases and J shed 0 bases, with 10 bases lying between them. Germline CDR1 is SGHRS and CDR2 is YFSETQ. The CDR3 has 15 residues. CDR3 residues: CASSSGGGSYNEQFF. CDR3 bases: TGCGCCAGCAGCTCAGGAGGGGGCTCCTACAATGAGCAGTTCTTC. The complete variable domain, with remaining parts taken from reference TRBV5-1 and TRBJ2-1, reads KAGVTQTPRYLIKTRGQQVTLSCSPISGHRSVSWYQQTPGQGLQFLFEYFSETQRNKGNFPGRFSGRQFSNSRSEMNVSTLELGDSALYLCASSSGGGSYNEQFFGPGTRLTVL.

A few counts support this clonotype. The CDR3 coding sequence is TGCGCCAGCAGCTTTGAGCCCCCCTTGGCCGGGGAGCTGTTTTTT. Translating gives CASSFEPPLAGELFF. The chain recombines TRBV5-1 with TRBJ2-2; no clear D. The CDR3 spans 15 residues. The ends were cut back, 2 bases at V and 6 bases at J, with 14 bases in the middle. The germline gives CDR1 SGHRS, CDR2 YFSETQ.

In this sample, this clonotype turned up a few times. The chain couples TRBV9 to TRBJ2-6, with D tentatively TRBD2 (5 bases). CDR3 size: 16 residues. V was clipped by 4 bases and J by 0 bases, with 11 bases between them. Germline V CDR1 and CDR2: SGDLS, YYNGEE. The CDR3 loop reads CASSFLGSSGANVLTF. CDR3 coding DNA: TGTGCCAGCAGCTTCCTAGGGAGCTCTGGGGCCAACGTCCTGACTTTC.

With regard to this clonotype: This CDR3 fails to terminate in the conserved phenylalanine or tryptophan, so it likely reflects a read error. The V gene is TRBV20-1, the J gene TRBJ2-7; 9 positions match TRBD1. CDR1 and CDR2 from the germline V gene are DFQATT and SNEGSKA (reference sequence). V shed 6 bases, J shed 2 bases, and the junction held 5 bases outside the gene matches. The CDR3 sequence is 13 residues long. The CDR3 DNA follows: TGCAGTGCGAGGGACAGGGCAACCTACGAGCAGTACTTA. Its protein is CSARDRATYEQYL.

V gene TRBV2 combines with J gene TRBJ2-5; 7 nucleotides align to TRBD1. V was pared by 6 bases and J by 5 bases, with 12 bases of the junction left unmatched. There are 15 residues in the CDR3. CDR1 and CDR2 from the germline V gene are SNHLY and FYNNEI. The CDR3 loop reads CASRAGTVLVETQYF. The CDR3 coding sequence is TGTGCCAGCAGGGCCGGGACAGTGCTTGTCGAGACCCAGTACTTC.

In this sample, this clonotype turned up many times. The chain carries TRBV7-9 and TRBJ1-2, with 10 bases lining up with TRBD1. The V segment lost 7 bases and the J segment 5 bases; nucleotides outside the gene matches: 13. The CDR3 runs to 16 residues. From germline, CDR1 is SEHNR and CDR2 FQNEAQ (reference sequence). CDR3 bases: TGTGCCAGCACGCCGGGACAGGGGATTTTAGGGTATGGCTACACCTTC. This sequence encodes CASTPGQGILGYGYTF.

V is TRBV27 and J is TRBJ1-6; possible D gene TRBD1, 6 bases. CDR3 length equals 14 residues. V was pared by 7 bases and J by 7 bases, with 14 bases between. CDR1 MNHEY and CDR2 SMNVEV come from the germline V gene (reference sequence). The chain's CDR3 is CASKMDSSNSPLHF. The DNA of the CDR3 is TGTGCCAGCAAAATGGACAGTTCAAATTCACCCCTCCACTTT.

This clonotype was counted at least ten times. The chain combines TRBV13 with TRBJ2-5; D remains unclear. V lost 2 bases and J 0 bases, leaving 4 bases between the germline ends. Germline V gives CDR1 PRHDT, CDR2 FYEKMQ (reference sequence). The CDR3 is made up of 13 amino acids. The CDR3 loop is CASSLRDQETQYF. CDR3 nucleotides: TGTGCCAGCAGCTTACGAGACCAAGAGACCCAGTACTTC.

This clonotype came up a few times. CDR3 DNA: TGTGCCAGCAGCTCCACAGGACAGGGATGGGATGGCTACACCTTC. Its translation: CASSSTGQGWDGYTF. This chain connects TRBV7-2 to TRBJ1-2; 8 positions match TRBD1. The CDR3 contains 15 residues. V lost 4 bases and J lost 6; bases outside the gene matches: 10. Germline loops: CDR1 SGHTA, CDR2 FQGNSA. Supplemented by reference TRBV7-2 and TRBJ1-2, the full variable domain reads GAGVSQSPSNKVTEKGKDVELRCDPISGHTALYWYRQSLGQGLEFLIYFQGNSAPDKSGLPSDRFSAERTGGSVSTLTIQRTQQEDSAVYLCASSSTGQGWDGYTFGSGTRLTVV.

The V gene is TRBV5-1, the J gene TRBJ2-5; a weak D match, TRBD1 (6 bases). The germline V and J ends were trimmed by 0 bases and 5 bases, with 14 bases remaining between them. The CDR3 extends over 15 amino acids. Germline lookup yields CDR1 SGHRS and CDR2 YFSETQ. CDR3 nucleotides: TGCGCCAGCAGCTTGGCCGGACAGATCTTGGAGACCCAGTACTTC. Its protein product is CASSLAGQILETQYF.